The T cell receptor beta chain described here comes from a study of CD8 T cells in ankylosing spondylitis. This clonotype was counted a few times. Looked up from germline, CDR1 is DFQATT and CDR2 is SNEGSKA (reference sequence). V lost 3 bases to trimming and J lost 3 bases, with 12 bases between them. The CDR3 spans 14 residues. TCRdb used MiXCR to reprocess the 5' RACE reads, holding one entry per CDR3 protein. In the table there are around 250,000 distinct CDR3 sequences, about a sixth of which are singletons. Input material: blood, either unsorted or a sorted T cell fraction (not recorded which). The chain employs TRBV20-1 and TRBJ1-5; D might be TRBD1 (6 bases). The clonotype was recovered from a male donor with ankylosing spondylitis or in good health (not recorded which). CDR3 residues: CSARGTRLNQPQHF. The CDR3 DNA follows: TGCAGTGCTAGGGGGACACGACTCAATCAGCCCCAGCATTTT.